The TCR beta chain under discussion was sequenced for a study of blood T cell repertoires in COVID-19. The CDR3 length is 14 residues. Sequencing used immunoSEQ multiplex PCR; TCRdb keeps in-frame clones, though not all of them. The sample holds tens of thousands of clones, 81% seen once. Sequenced: peripheral blood. The TCR sequence derives from a man older than 75 with acute or convalescent COVID-19. This chain links TRBV21-1 with TRBJ2-7; TRBD1 is taken as the D call from the table, unchecked against the DNA. TRBV21-1 constitutes a pseudogene. CDR3 amino acids: CASSGTGGTYEQYF. DNA of the CDR3: TGTGCCAGCAGCGGGACAGGGGGAACCTACGAGCAGTACTTC.